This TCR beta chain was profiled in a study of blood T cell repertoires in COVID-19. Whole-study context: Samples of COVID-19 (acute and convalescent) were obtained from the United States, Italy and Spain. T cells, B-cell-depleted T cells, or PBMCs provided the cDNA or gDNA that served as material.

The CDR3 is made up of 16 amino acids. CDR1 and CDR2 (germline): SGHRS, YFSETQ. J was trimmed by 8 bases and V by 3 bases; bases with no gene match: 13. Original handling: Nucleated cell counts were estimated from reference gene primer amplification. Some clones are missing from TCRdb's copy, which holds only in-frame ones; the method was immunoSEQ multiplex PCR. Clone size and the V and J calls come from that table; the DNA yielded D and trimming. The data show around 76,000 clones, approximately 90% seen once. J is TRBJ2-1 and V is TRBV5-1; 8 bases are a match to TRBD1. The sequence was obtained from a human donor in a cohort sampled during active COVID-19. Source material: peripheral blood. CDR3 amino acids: CASSSLRNRGDDEQFF. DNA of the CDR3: TGCGCCAGCAGCTCGCTCCGGAACAGGGGGGACGATGAGCAGTTCTTC.